This T cell receptor (beta chain) appears in the sequencing data of a study of response to subunit inactivated influenza vaccine. Study-wide findings and caveats: Researchers suggested that each seasonal influenza vaccination recruits few new T cells.

Regarding this clonotype: Its antigen is unidentified.

Per the germline V gene, CDR1 is SQVTM and CDR2 is ANQGSEA. The CDR3 spans 12 residues. V lost 6 bases and J 5 bases, leaving 13 bases between the germline ends. TCRdb passed the RT-PCR reads through MiXCR, listing each CDR3 protein once. The data contain about 830,000 distinct CDR3 sequences, approximately 17% of them singletons. The chain combines TRBV29-1 with TRBJ2-5; possibly TRBD1 for D (5 bases). The TCR originated in a man aged 45-60 years who received an inactivated influenza vaccine. The sample consisted of PBMCs from blood, taken 5 days after vaccination. The CDR3 region is CSVLTDRETQYF. CDR3 coding DNA: TGCAGCGTCCTGACAGATAGGGAGACCCAGTACTTC.